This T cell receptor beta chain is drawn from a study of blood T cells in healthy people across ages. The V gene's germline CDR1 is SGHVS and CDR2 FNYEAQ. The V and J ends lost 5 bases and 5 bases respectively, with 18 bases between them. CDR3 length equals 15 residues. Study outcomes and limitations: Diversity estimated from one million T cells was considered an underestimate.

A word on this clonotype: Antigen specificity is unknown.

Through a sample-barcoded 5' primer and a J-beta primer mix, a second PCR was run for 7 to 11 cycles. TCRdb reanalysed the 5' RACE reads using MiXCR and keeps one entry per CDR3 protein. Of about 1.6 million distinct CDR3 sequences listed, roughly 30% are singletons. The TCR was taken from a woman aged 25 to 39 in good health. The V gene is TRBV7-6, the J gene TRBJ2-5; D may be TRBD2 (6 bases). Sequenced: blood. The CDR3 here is CASSPLGSHQETQYF. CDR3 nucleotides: TGTGCCAGCAGCCCCCTCGGGAGCCATCAGGAGACCCAGTACTTC.